What follows are 2 T cell receptor beta chains derived from one specimen sequenced in a study of human T cells and chemical hapten exposure. Stated time point: patch test 3, about 24 weeks after DPC sensitization. The treatment was: therapeutic diphenylcyclopropenone sensitization with weekly scalp DPC. TCRdb recomputed calls from the RACE reads with MiXCR, one row per CDR3 protein. The sample consists of roughly 150,000 distinct CDR3 sequences, about a quarter of them appearing once. The source material was whole blood, sampled in connection with sensitization to the hapten diphenylcyclopropenone (DPC). Receptors were obtained from a young woman with alopecia areata. Some clones in this sample may be carry-over from other donors' samples.

The sample holds many counts of this clonotype. V is TRBV7-2 and J is TRBJ2-3; TRBD2 matches at 11 bases. The germline CDR1 and CDR2 sequences are SGHTA and FQGNSA. There are 14 residues in the CDR3. The V gene end was trimmed by 7 bases and the J gene end by 5 bases; junction bases not matched to a gene: 5. CDR3 bases: TGTGCCAGCATTAGCGGGGGGGCGTTAGATACGCAGTATTTT. This codes for CASISGGALDTQYF. The full variable domain, in which reference TRBV7-2 and TRBJ2-3 provide the parts outside the CDR3, is GAGVSQSPSNKVTEKGKDVELRCDPISGHTALYWYRQSLGQGLEFLIYFQGNSAPDKSGLPSDRFSAERTGGSVSTLTIQRTQQEDSAVYLCASISGGALDTQYFGPGTRLTVL.

This clonotype was found a few times. The chain combines TRBV29-1 with TRBJ1-5; 9 positions match TRBD1. Unmatched junction bases numbered 27, after V lost 0 bases and J lost 0 bases. CDR1 and CDR2 (germline): SQVTM, ANQGSEA. The CDR3 sequence is 24 residues long. The CDR3 loop reads CSVEDLRFIWKDRGEFCSNQPQHF. The CDR3 DNA reads TGCAGCGTTGAAGATCTTCGGTTCATTTGGAAGGACAGGGGTGAGTTTTGTAGCAATCAGCCCCAGCATTTT.